This passage covers 14 T cell receptor beta chains from one sample sequenced in a study of T-cell reconstitution after alpha-beta-depleted transplantation in children (TCRdb year 2016). Library generation was performed with PCR. TCRdb shows the sequencer as Illumina HiSeq 2500. TCR libraries were prepared with molecular barcoding, using unique molecular identifiers to normalize TCRbeta repertoire quantification. Through fastp at Q25 and MiXCR, TCRdb rebuilt clones from the public reads, retaining in-frame beta chains. Records with the same CDR3 protein are collapsed into one entry carrying the most frequent genes and DNA. In this sample the table shows a few hundred thousand distinct CDR3 sequences, about 10% of which occur a single time. The ten largest make up about 9.4% of the sample. The sequences come from PBMCs from the stem cell graft donor, collected from the stem cell graft. The source is a human donor who donated a stem cell graft to a child with SCID.

This clonotype has more than one count but fewer than ten. The CDR3 DNA is TGTGCCAGCAGCGTAGGACTCCAGGACAATCAGCCCCAGCATTTT. Translated, it gives CASSVGLQDNQPQHF. This sequence joins TRBV9 and TRBJ1-5, with D uncertain. The CDR3 totals 15 residues. The V gene lost 0 bases and the J gene lost 3 bases, with 10 bases spanning the gap. Germline V lookup: CDR1 SGDLS, CDR2 YYNGEE.

The gene calls are TRBV19 and TRBJ1-2; TRBD1 might be the D (5 bases). The CDR3 runs to 15 residues. Germline V gene lookup returns CDR1 LNHDA and CDR2 SQIVND (reference sequence). Trimming took 2 bases from V and 4 from J, leaving 14 bases between them. CDR3 sequence (DNA): TGTGCCAGTAGTATAAAGCTTCGGGGACTCTATGGCTACACCTTC. Translated: CASSIKLRGLYGYTF.

The CDR3 loop is CASSRGIALYGYTF. The CDR3 nucleotides read TGTGCCAGTTCCAGGGGGATAGCTCTTTATGGCTACACCTTC. The J gene is TRBJ1-2, the V gene TRBV19, with 7 bases matching TRBD1. There are 14 residues in the CDR3. The germline gives CDR1 LNHDA, CDR2 SQIVND (reference sequence). The J segment lost 5 bases and the V segment lost 8 bases, leaving 11 bases of the junction unmatched.

This clonotype was seen at least ten times. The chain carries TRBV5-6 and TRBJ1-1; no clear D. Germline V gene data show CDR1 as SGHDT and CDR2 as YYEEEE. The CDR3 length is 14 residues. The ends were cut back, 0 bases at V and 4 bases at J, with 10 bases in the middle. The CDR3 region has the DNA TGTGCCAGCAGCTTGGTCATATCCGGCACTGAAGCTTTCTTT. Amino acid sequence: CASSLVISGTEAFF.

This clonotype came up many times. V usage is TRBV11-1 and J usage is TRBJ2-1, with 10 bases fitting TRBD2. Germline V gene sequence: CDR1 SGHAT, CDR2 FQDESV (reference sequence). The CDR3 is made up of 16 amino acids. The V and J ends lost 6 bases and 6 bases, in that order; junction bases with no gene match: 11. CDR3 in amino acids: CASSFSGGSSLNEQFF. CDR3 DNA: TGTGCCAGCAGTTTTAGCGGGGGGTCCTCCCTCAATGAGCAGTTCTTC.

The chain joins TRBV12-3 or TRBV12-4 to TRBJ2-7, with 8 bases aligning to TRBD2. V lost 5 bases to trimming and J lost 0 bases; unmatched junction nucleotides: 9. This CDR3 is 16 amino acids long. This chain's CDR3 is CASSPLLAGGSYEQYF. The DNA for the CDR3 is TGTGCCAGCAGTCCGCTTCTGGCGGGGGGCTCCTACGAGCAGTACTTC.

This chain joins TRBV5-1 and TRBJ2-3; 9 bases are a match to TRBD2. V lost 4 bases to trimming and J lost 0 bases; unmatched junction nucleotides: 12. The CDR3 contains 18 residues. In germline, CDR1 is SGHRS, CDR2 YFSETQ. The CDR3 loop is CASSPPGSGGTSTDTQYF. The CDR3 nucleotides are TGCGCCAGCAGCCCTCCGGGTAGCGGGGGTACTAGCACAGATACGCAGTATTTT.

This clonotype was counted between two and nine times. V is TRBV12-3 or TRBV12-4 and J is TRBJ1-3; unclear D gene. This CDR3 is 12 amino acids long. V lost 1 base to trimming and J lost 9 bases, with 7 bases between them. For the CDR3, the DNA is TGTGCCAGCAGTTTAGGGAGCTTCACCATATATTTT. Its translation: CASSLGSFTIYF.

The V call is TRBV7-6, the J call TRBJ2-7; 10 nucleotides match TRBD2. The CDR3 length is 16 residues. Germline loops: CDR1 SGHVS, CDR2 FNYEAQ. V was pared by 1 base and J by 7 bases, with 10 bases of the junction left unmatched. CDR3 region: CASSLGASGGAGEQYF. In DNA form, the CDR3 reads TGTGCCAGCAGCTTAGGGGCGAGCGGGGGGGCGGGGGAGCAGTACTTC.

The chain joins TRBV27 to TRBJ1-6, with D tentatively TRBD1 (6 bases). CDR3 length equals 12 residues. The V end lost 10 bases, the J end lost 11 bases, and 15 bases lay between the germline ends. Germline CDR1 reads MNHEY; CDR2 reads SMNVEV (reference sequence). The CDR3 region has the DNA TGTGCCATCACACAGGGTTTACCACCCCTCCACTTT. This gives the protein CAITQGLPPLHF.

This chain joins TRBV7-9 and TRBJ2-2; a weak D match, TRBD2 (6 bases). The V and J ends lost 3 bases and 3 bases respectively, with 11 bases between them. The CDR3 consists of 15 residues. Germline loops: CDR1 SEHNR, CDR2 FQNEAQ (reference sequence). The CDR3 DNA follows: TGTGCCAGCAGCTTTGGGGAGGCGGACACCGGGGAGCTGTTTTTT. Its translation: CASSFGEADTGELFF.

This clonotype was detected many times. The chain has TRBV7-9 and TRBJ1-4; D gene unclear. The germline V gene has CDR1 SEHNR and CDR2 FQNEAQ (reference sequence). This CDR3 comprises 12 residues. V shed 1 base and J shed 14 bases, with 11 bases lying between them. The CDR3 bases are TGTGCCAGCAGCTTAGACGTCCAGGCCCTGTTTTTT. It translates to CASSLDVQALFF.

This clonotype was seen repeatedly, ten times or more. The V gene is TRBV24-1, the J gene TRBJ1-1, with D possibly matching TRBD1 (6 bases). Germline V gene data show CDR1 as KGHDR and CDR2 as SFDVKD. Trimming took off 4 bases at V and 9 bases at J, with 11 bases between the two ends. The CDR3 runs to 12 residues. The CDR3 DNA is TGTGCCACCAGTGAGTCGGGGGGCCAAGCTTTCTTT. As protein: CATSESGGQAFF.

This clonotype was recorded a few times. J is TRBJ2-3 and V is TRBV4-1, with a weak D call TRBD2 (6 bases). V was shortened by 0 bases and J by 2 bases, with 12 bases between the two germline ends. CDR3 length: 16 residues. The germline V gene has CDR1 MGHRA and CDR2 YSYEKL. The CDR3 DNA reads as TGCGCCAGCAGCCAAGAAACAGGAGGGTACACAGATACGCAGTATTTT. Its translation: CASSQETGGYTDTQYF.